In its sample, the clone carrying this T cell receptor (beta chain) is medium-sized. Its target is unknown. The record originates from a study of metastatic and nonmetastatic thyroid tumors. Study-level information: Repertoire data that came from the blood and tumor or nodule tissue of malignant and benign thyroid patients were compared. Study-level points and caveats: As reported, TCR beta diversity in blood and tumor was significantly higher in malignant thyroid tumors than in benign nodules.

No treatment had been given to any patient before thyroid surgery. Source study methods: Clinicopathological groups supplied CDR3 differences that were used to build a distant-metastasis classifier for papillary thyroid cancer. With MiXCR, TCRdb reprocessed the PCR reads. The V and J calls follow TCRdb's processing rather than the paper's. The table lists approximately 21,000 clones, over 25% of them singletons. Deletions cut 1 base from V and 8 bases from J, with 8 bases between. Germline CDR1 is MDHEN and CDR2 is SYDVKM. The CDR3 spans 12 residues. The sample was tumor tissue. The chain joins TRBV28 to TRBJ1-2; D is undetermined. The clonotype was recovered from a male donor with papillary thyroid cancer or a benign thyroid nodule (not recorded which). Some clones in this sample may be carry-over from other donors' samples. This CDR3 is CASSLFSGGYTF. Written as DNA, the CDR3 is TGTGCCAGCAGTTTATTTTCTGGGGGCTACACCTTC.